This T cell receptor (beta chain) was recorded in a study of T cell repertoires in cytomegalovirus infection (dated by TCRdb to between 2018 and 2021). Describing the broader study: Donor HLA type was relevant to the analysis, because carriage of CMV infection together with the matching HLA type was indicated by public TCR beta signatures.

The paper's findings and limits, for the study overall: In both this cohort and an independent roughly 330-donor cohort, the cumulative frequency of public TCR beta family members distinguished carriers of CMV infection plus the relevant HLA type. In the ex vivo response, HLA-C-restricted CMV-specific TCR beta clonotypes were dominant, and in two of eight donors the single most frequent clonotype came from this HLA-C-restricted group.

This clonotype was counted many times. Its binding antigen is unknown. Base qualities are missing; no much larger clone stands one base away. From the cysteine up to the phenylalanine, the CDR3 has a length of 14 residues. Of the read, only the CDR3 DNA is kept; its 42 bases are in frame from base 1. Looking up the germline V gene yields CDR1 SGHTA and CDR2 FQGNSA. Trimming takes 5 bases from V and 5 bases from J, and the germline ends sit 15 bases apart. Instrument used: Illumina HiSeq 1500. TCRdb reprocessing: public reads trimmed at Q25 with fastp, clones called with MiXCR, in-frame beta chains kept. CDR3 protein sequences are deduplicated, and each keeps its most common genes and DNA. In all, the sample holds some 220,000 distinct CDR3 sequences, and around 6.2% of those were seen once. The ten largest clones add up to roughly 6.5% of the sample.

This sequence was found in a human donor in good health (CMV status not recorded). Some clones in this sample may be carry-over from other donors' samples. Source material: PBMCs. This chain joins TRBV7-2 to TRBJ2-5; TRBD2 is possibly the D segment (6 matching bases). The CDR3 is CASSHRSGEETQYF. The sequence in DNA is TGTGCCAGCAGCCATCGGTCGGGGGAGGAGACCCAGTACTTC.